This TCR beta chain came from a study of cytomegalovirus exposure and HLA in healthy donors. The protocol was immunoSEQ multiplex PCR, while the TCRdb copy is restricted to in-frame clones and leaves out a portion. The repertoire includes tens of thousands of clones, approximately 80% of them detected once, and about 3% sits in the top ten. The donors were members of the validation cohort, which comprised 90 to 150 subjects and was separate from the first cohort of about 700 subjects. The length of the CDR3 is 11 residues. V dropped 6 bases and J dropped 9 bases, with 6 bases sitting between them. Germline V gene data show CDR1 as MNHNS and CDR2 as SASEGT. The sample holds a few counts of this clone.

This clonotype was obtained from a man younger than 45 in good health and CMV-seronegative. The sequenced sample consisted of PBMCs. This chain uses TRBV6-1 with TRBJ1-6; unclear D gene. CDR3 sequence reads: CASRGSSPLHF. The CDR3 DNA follows: TGTGCCAGCAGGGGGAGTTCACCCCTCCACTTT.